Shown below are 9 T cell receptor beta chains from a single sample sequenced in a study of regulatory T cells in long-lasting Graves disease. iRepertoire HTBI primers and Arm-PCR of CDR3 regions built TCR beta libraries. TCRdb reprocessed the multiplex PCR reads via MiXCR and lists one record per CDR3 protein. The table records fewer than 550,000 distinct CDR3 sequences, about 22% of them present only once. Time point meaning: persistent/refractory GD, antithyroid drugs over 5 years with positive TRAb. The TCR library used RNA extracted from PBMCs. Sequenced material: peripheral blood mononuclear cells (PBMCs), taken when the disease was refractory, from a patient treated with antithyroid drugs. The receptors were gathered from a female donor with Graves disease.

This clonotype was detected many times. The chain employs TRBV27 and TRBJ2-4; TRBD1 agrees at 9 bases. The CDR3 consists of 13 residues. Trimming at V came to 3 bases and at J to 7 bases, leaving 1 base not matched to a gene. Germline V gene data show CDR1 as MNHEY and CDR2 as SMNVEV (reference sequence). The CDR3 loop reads CASSFGTGNIQYF. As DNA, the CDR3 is TGTGCCAGCAGTTTCGGGACAGGGAACATTCAGTACTTC.

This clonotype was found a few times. The DNA of the CDR3 is TGTGCCAGCAACCGAGACGCGAACACCGGGGAGCTGTTTTTT. Its translation is CASNRDANTGELFF. The J gene is TRBJ2-2, the V gene TRBV12-3 or TRBV12-4; D unresolved. This CDR3 is built from 14 residues. Trimming pared 7 bases from V and 0 bases from J, leaving 9 bases between.

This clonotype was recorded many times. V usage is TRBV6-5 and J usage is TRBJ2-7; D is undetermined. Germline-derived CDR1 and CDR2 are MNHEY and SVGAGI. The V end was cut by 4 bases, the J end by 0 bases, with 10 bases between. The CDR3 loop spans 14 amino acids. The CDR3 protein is CASSSPALSYEQYF. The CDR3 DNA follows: TGTGCCAGCAGTTCTCCGGCCCTCTCCTACGAGCAGTACTTC.

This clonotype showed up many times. The CDR3 sequence is CASSLGSGQPQHF. Here the CDR3 DNA reads TGTGCCAGCAGTTTAGGCTCCGGTCAGCCCCAGCATTTT. This chain uses TRBV27 with TRBJ1-5; D not resolved. The germline V and J ends were trimmed by 2 bases and 6 bases, with 8 bases remaining between them. The CDR3 loop spans 13 amino acids. CDR1 is MNHEY, CDR2 SMNVEV, per germline (reference sequence).

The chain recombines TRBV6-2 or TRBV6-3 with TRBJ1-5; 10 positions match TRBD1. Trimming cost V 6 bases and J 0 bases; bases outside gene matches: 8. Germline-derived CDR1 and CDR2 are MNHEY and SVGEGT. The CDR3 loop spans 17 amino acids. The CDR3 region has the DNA TGTGCCAGCAGAAAGGACAGGGGGGACCTTAGCAATCAGCCCCAGCATTTT. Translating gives CASRKDRGDLSNQPQHF.

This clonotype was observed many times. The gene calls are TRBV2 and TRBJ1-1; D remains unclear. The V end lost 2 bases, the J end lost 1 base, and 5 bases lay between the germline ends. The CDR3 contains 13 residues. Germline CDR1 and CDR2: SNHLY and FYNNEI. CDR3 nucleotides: TGTGCCAGCAGTGAACCAGAGAACACTGAAGCTTTCTTT. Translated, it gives CASSEPENTEAFF. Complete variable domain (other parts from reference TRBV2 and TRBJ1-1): EPEVTQTPSHQVTQMGQEVILRCVPISNHLYFYWYRQILGQKVEFLVSFYNNEISEKSEIFDDQFSVERPDGSNFTLKIRSTKLEDSAMYFCASSEPENTEAFFGQGTRLTVV.

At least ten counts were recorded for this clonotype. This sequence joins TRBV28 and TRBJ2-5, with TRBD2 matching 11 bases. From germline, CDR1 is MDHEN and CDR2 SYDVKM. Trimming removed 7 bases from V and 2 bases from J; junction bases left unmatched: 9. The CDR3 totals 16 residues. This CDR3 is CASTGTSGKPQETQYF. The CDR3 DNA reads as TGTGCCAGCACAGGGACTAGCGGAAAGCCGCAAGAGACCCAGTACTTC.

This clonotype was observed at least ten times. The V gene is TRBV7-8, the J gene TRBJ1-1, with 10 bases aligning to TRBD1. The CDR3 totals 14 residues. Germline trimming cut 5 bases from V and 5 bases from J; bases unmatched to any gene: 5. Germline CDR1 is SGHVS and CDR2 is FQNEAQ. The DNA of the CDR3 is TGTGCCAGCAGCAAGGACAGGGGGGTGACTGAAGCTTTCTTT. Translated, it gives CASSKDRGVTEAFF. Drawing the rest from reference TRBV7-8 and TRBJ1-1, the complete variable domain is GAGVSQSPRYKVAKRGQDVALRCDPISGHVSLFWYQQALGQGPEFLTYFQNEAQLDKSGLPSDRFFAERPEGSVSTLKIQRTQQEDSAVYLCASSKDRGVTEAFFGQGTRLTVV.

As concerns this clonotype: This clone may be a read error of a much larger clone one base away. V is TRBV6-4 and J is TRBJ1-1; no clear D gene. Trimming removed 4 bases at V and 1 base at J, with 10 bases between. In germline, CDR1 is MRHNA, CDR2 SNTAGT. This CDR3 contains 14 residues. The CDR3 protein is CASSVSGKNTEAFF. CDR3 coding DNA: TGTGCCAGCAGTGTGTCCGGGAAGAACACTGAAGCTTTCTTT.